Each of the 30 T cell receptor beta chains below was sequenced from the same sample in a study of T-cell memory formation after mild COVID-19. MiXCR, run by TCRdb on the 5' RACE reads, gives a single entry per CDR3 protein. This sample has 140,000 to 150,000 distinct CDR3 sequences, with approximately 25% found just once. Sample: PBMCs or a T cell subset sorted from them (not recorded which). The receptors here all came from an adult woman who had mild COVID-19 (a few samples of this study predate the infection). Cell type and time point are not known.

A few counts support this clonotype. V is TRBV5-6 and J is TRBJ2-5; D gene unclear. The CDR3 has 13 residues. Per germline, CDR1 SGHDT and CDR2 YYEEEE. Trimming took off 2 bases at V and 5 bases at J, with 10 bases between the two ends. Here the CDR3 reads CASSFEVRETQYF. The CDR3, as DNA: TGTGCCAGCAGCTTTGAGGTCCGGGAGACCCAGTACTTC.

This clonotype was seen just once. The chain links TRBV4-1 to TRBJ2-7; D unresolved. Trimming took off 4 bases at V and 0 bases at J, with 10 bases between the two ends. The CDR3 sequence is 14 residues long. Germline V gene sequence: CDR1 MGHRA, CDR2 YSYEKL. CDR3 nucleotides: TGCGCCAGCAGCCCCGGGCCGAGCTCCTACGAGCAGTACTTC. Protein product: CASSPGPSSYEQYF.

The rearrangement uses TRBV12-3 or TRBV12-4 and TRBJ2-7; D is undetermined. CDR3 size: 13 residues. V lost 6 bases, J lost 0 bases, and 9 bases lay in between. The CDR3 sequence is CASRGSPSYEQYF. Here the CDR3 DNA reads TGTGCCAGCAGGGGCTCGCCCTCCTACGAGCAGTACTTC.

This clonotype was detected a few times. The rearrangement uses TRBV7-8 and TRBJ2-2, with 7 bases that match TRBD2. The germline V gene encodes CDR1 SGHVS and CDR2 FQNEAQ. This CDR3 region has 15 residues. V trimming: 2 bases; J trimming: 7 bases; junction bases outside the gene matches: 7. The CDR3 region has the DNA TGTGCCAGCAGCTTATTAGGCGGGAGAGGCGGGGAGCTGTTTTTT. Translated, it gives CASSLLGGRGGELFF.

This clonotype occurred a few times. The chain is built from TRBV6-5 and TRBJ1-5; no reliable D call. The CDR3 consists of 15 residues. CDR1 is MNHEY and CDR2 is SVGAGI in the germline V gene. V was shortened by 2 bases and J by 4 bases, with 12 bases between the two germline ends. CDR3 amino acids: CASSYTGQENQPQHF. CDR3 DNA sequence: TGTGCCAGCAGTTACACGGGCCAGGAGAATCAGCCCCAGCATTTT.

The rearrangement uses TRBV6-2 or TRBV6-3 and TRBJ1-2; tentative D call: TRBD1 (5 bases). Germline CDR1 is MNHEY and CDR2 is SVGEGT. The CDR3 totals 14 residues. V lost 6 bases and J lost 0, with 11 bases in between. CDR3 DNA: TGTGCCAGCAGCGCGCGGGGGACTAACTATGGCTACACCTTC. This sequence encodes CASSARGTNYGYTF.

The chain links TRBV29-1 to TRBJ2-7; 9 nucleotides line up with TRBD1. Trimming took 3 bases from V and 2 from J; bases not matched to a gene: 5. Germline V gene lookup returns CDR1 SQVTM and CDR2 ANQGSEA. The CDR3 is 14 residues long. CDR3 protein: CSVEGGQGPYEQYF. As DNA, the CDR3 is TGCAGCGTTGAGGGGGGACAGGGACCCTACGAGCAGTACTTC.

The gene calls are TRBV9 and TRBJ2-1, with 9 positions matching TRBD2. V shed 1 base, J shed 8 bases, and the junction held 10 bases outside the gene matches. CDR3 length: 16 residues. From germline, CDR1 is SGDLS and CDR2 YYNGEE. CDR3 coding DNA: TGTGCCAGCAGCGTACCAGCGGGAGGCCCTAACGATGAGCAGTTCTTC. Translation gives CASSVPAGGPNDEQFF.

The V gene is TRBV29-1, the J gene TRBJ1-1, with D perhaps matching TRBD1 (5 bases). The germline gives CDR1 SQVTM, CDR2 ANQGSEA. CDR3 size: 12 residues. CDR3 DNA sequence: TGCAGAGCGCCCCACCAGGGCACTGAAGCTTTCTTT. It specifies CRAPHQGTEAFF.

This clonotype has a handful of counts. This rearrangement joins TRBV9 to TRBJ1-3; D gene ambiguous. Trimming stripped 4 bases from V and 0 bases from J, with 11 bases between. Looked up from germline, CDR1 is SGDLS and CDR2 is YYNGEE. The CDR3 has 15 residues. The chain's CDR3 is CASSLDESSGNTIYF. The CDR3 DNA reads as TGTGCCAGCAGCTTGGACGAGAGCTCTGGAAACACCATATATTTT.

The chain recombines TRBV7-9 with TRBJ1-4; D unresolved. V shed 0 bases and J shed 0 bases, with 2 bases lying between them. Germline CDR1 and CDR2: SEHNR and FQNEAQ (reference sequence). The length of the CDR3 is 14 residues. CDR3: CASSLAATNEKLFF. CDR3 bases: TGTGCCAGCAGCTTAGCAGCAACTAATGAAAAACTGTTTTTT.

The gene calls are TRBV13 and TRBJ2-7; the D gene is possibly TRBD1 (6 bases). The ends were cut back, 4 bases at V and 4 bases at J, with 14 bases in the middle. Germline CDR1 reads PRHDT; CDR2 reads FYEKMQ (reference sequence). This CDR3 spans 14 amino acids. CDR3 sequence (DNA): TGTGCCAGCAGCTCAGAAGGACAGAAGTACGAGCAGTACTTC. Its translation is CASSSEGQKYEQYF.

Only a few counts were recorded for this clonotype. This chain's CDR3 is CAWTNGQGHQPQHF. For the CDR3, the DNA is TGTGCCTGGACTAACGGACAGGGCCATCAGCCCCAGCATTTT. J is TRBJ1-5 and V is TRBV30, with 8 bases that match TRBD1. Germline V gene data show CDR1 as GTSNPN and CDR2 as SVGIG (reference sequence). Losses at the gene ends were 4 bases for V and 5 bases for J; bases not matched to a gene: 7. The CDR3 is 14 amino acids.

The chain carries TRBV7-9 and TRBJ1-1, with D maybe TRBD1 (5 bases). This CDR3 contains 15 residues. The germline gives CDR1 SEHNR, CDR2 FQNEAQ (reference sequence). V lost 1 base and J 2 bases, leaving 11 bases between the germline ends. The CDR3 bases are TGTGCCAGCAGCTTAGTAGTGGGGGGTAACACTGAAGCTTTCTTT. It encodes CASSLVVGGNTEAFF.

With regard to this clonotype: A single base separates this from a much larger clone, so it may be a read error. The rearrangement joins TRBV12-3 or TRBV12-4 to TRBJ2-3, with D perhaps matching TRBD2 (6 bases). The CDR3 loop spans 14 amino acids. CDR3 sequence (DNA): TGTGCCAGCAGCCGCAGCGGGCCCACAGATACGAAGTATTTT. Translation: CASSRSGPTDTKYF.

The sample holds a few counts of this clonotype. The chain couples TRBV20-1 to TRBJ1-2, with 11 bases identical to TRBD1. CDR3 length equals 12 residues. V dropped 5 bases and J dropped 5; count of bases not matched to a gene: 1. Germline V CDR1 and CDR2: DFQATT, SNEGSKA (reference sequence). The chain's CDR3 is CSAGQGAYGYTF. As DNA, the CDR3 is TGCAGTGCTGGACAGGGGGCTTATGGCTACACCTTC.

The chain is built from TRBV12-3 or TRBV12-4 and TRBJ2-3; 10 nucleotides align to TRBD2. The CDR3 is 15 amino acids. Unmatched junction bases numbered 7, after V lost 4 bases and J lost 6 bases. The CDR3 DNA is TGTGCCAGCAGTTACCAGCGGGGGGGCCCGGATACGCAGTATTTT. Amino acids: CASSYQRGGPDTQYF.

The rearrangement links TRBV29-1 to TRBJ2-3; tentative D call: TRBD2 (6 bases). The V gene lost 7 bases and the J gene lost 0 bases, with 11 bases spanning the gap. Germline V gene sequence: CDR1 SQVTM, CDR2 ANQGSEA. This CDR3 has 13 amino acids. The CDR3 loop is CSASGTSTDTQYF. Here the CDR3 DNA reads TGCAGCGCGTCCGGGACTAGCACAGATACGCAGTATTTT.

The rearrangement joins TRBV15 to TRBJ1-4, with TRBD1 matching over 9 bases. The trim removed 3 bases at V and 7 bases at J, leaving 6 bases unmatched. Germline V lookup: CDR1 LNHNV, CDR2 YYDKDF (reference sequence). This CDR3 is built from 15 residues. The CDR3 loop reads CATSRGTGQSEKLFF. The CDR3 nucleotides are TGTGCCACCAGCAGGGGGACAGGGCAGAGTGAAAAACTGTTTTTT.

This clonotype showed up just a few times. V is TRBV29-1 and J is TRBJ1-3; D may be TRBD1 (5 bases). V lost 4 bases to trimming and J lost 5 bases, with 9 bases between them. Germline V lookup: CDR1 SQVTM, CDR2 ANQGSEA. CDR3 length equals 12 residues. The chain's CDR3 is CSVVGARNTIYF. As DNA, the CDR3 is TGCAGCGTTGTCGGGGCCAGAAACACCATATATTTT.

In this sample, this clonotype turned up a few times. The gene calls are TRBV29-1 and TRBJ1-2; D ambiguous. This CDR3 spans 12 amino acids. Trimming took off 5 bases at V and 8 bases at J, with 15 bases between the two ends. Per germline, CDR1 SQVTM and CDR2 ANQGSEA. The CDR3 coding sequence is TGCAGCGTTTCGTCCGGTTGGTACGGCTACACCTTC. Translation gives CSVSSGWYGYTF.

The rearrangement joins TRBV2 to TRBJ1-2, with 7 bases fitting TRBD1. Unmatched junction bases numbered 5, after V lost 6 bases and J lost 10 bases. Germline V gene sequence: CDR1 SNHLY, CDR2 FYNNEI. There are 11 residues in the CDR3. The CDR3 DNA sequence: TGTGCCAGCAGCCGCGGGACAGACTACACCTTC. Translating it yields CASSRGTDYTF. The complete variable domain, with remaining parts taken from reference TRBV2 and TRBJ1-2, reads EPEVTQTPSHQVTQMGQEVILRCVPISNHLYFYWYRQILGQKVEFLVSFYNNEISEKSEIFDDQFSVERPDGSNFTLKIRSTKLEDSAMYFCASSRGTDYTFGSGTRLTVV.

Concerning this clonotype: Mismatch with germline at one junction end may stem from a read error. The V and J genes are TRBV7-9 and TRBJ1-5; D is unclear. The germline gives CDR1 SEHNR, CDR2 FQNEAQ (reference sequence). The CDR3 has 12 amino acids. The CDR3: CASSSTDQTQHF. For the CDR3, the DNA is TGTGCCAGCAGCTCGACGGATCAGACCCAGCATTTT.

This chain links TRBV7-2 with TRBJ2-1; TRBD2 agrees at 9 bases. J lost 9 bases, V lost 0 bases, and 0 bases had no gene match. The CDR3 covers 13 residues. Looked up from germline, CDR1 is SGHTA and CDR2 is FQGNSA. In DNA, the CDR3 is TGTGCCAGCAGCTTAGCGCGGGGGGGTGAGCAGTTCTTC. It codes for CASSLARGGEQFF.

V and J are TRBV3-1 and TRBJ2-3; 11 positions match TRBD2. V was pared by 3 bases and J by 2 bases, with 7 bases of the junction left unmatched. The CDR3 runs to 17 residues. Germline CDR1 reads LGHDT; CDR2 reads YNNKEL (reference sequence). The CDR3 DNA reads TGTGCCAGCAGCCAGGGACTAGCGGAAGCCCTCACAGATACGCAGTATTTT. This codes for CASSQGLAEALTDTQYF.

This chain links TRBV30 with TRBJ2-3; unclear D gene. The length of the CDR3 is 14 residues. Germline assignment: CDR1 GTSNPN and CDR2 SVGIG (reference sequence). Trimming took 5 bases from V and 1 from J, leaving 13 bases between them. CDR3 in amino acids: CAWEVESGTDTQYF. The DNA of the CDR3 is TGTGCCTGGGAAGTCGAATCCGGCACAGATACGCAGTATTTT.

This clonotype showed up just a few times. The gene calls are TRBV9 and TRBJ2-2; possible D gene TRBD2, 5 bases. This CDR3 is 14 amino acids long. With 4 bases removed from V and 4 bases from J, the gap between germline ends came to 11 bases. Germline CDR1 and CDR2: SGDLS and YYNGEE. CDR3 sequence (DNA): TGTGCCAGCAGCTCCCGGACTGGCACCGGGGAGCTGTTTTTT. Its translation is CASSSRTGTGELFF.

The chain combines TRBV12-3 or TRBV12-4 with TRBJ2-5, with TRBD2 identical over 10 bases. V dropped 7 bases and J dropped 2; count of bases not matched to a gene: 4. The CDR3 runs to 14 residues. For the CDR3, the DNA is TGTGCCAGCACCGCGACTAGCGGGCAAGAGACCCAGTACTTC. Residues: CASTATSGQETQYF.

The J gene is TRBJ1-2, the V gene TRBV19; 9 nucleotides agree with TRBD1. There are 13 residues in the CDR3. J lost 5 bases, V lost 4 bases, and 2 bases had no gene match. CDR1 is LNHDA and CDR2 is SQIVND in the germline V gene (reference sequence). CDR3 nucleotides: TGTGCCAGTAGTACCGGGACAGGGTATGGCTACACCTTC. It specifies CASSTGTGYGYTF.

This sequence joins TRBV12-3 or TRBV12-4 and TRBJ2-7; 14 bases fit TRBD2. This CDR3 region has 15 residues. V shed 6 bases and J 4 bases; nucleotides not matched to a gene: 5. CDR3: CASSYGLAGGYEQYF. The CDR3 DNA sequence: TGTGCCAGCAGCTACGGACTAGCGGGAGGATACGAGCAGTACTTC.